This T cell receptor beta chain was observed in a study of beta chain features in type 1 diabetes (dated by TCRdb to the late 2010s). General notes on the study: Mean age, gender distribution, total cell number and subset yield did not differ between patients and healthy donors. Regulatory and stem cell-like memory subsets were obtained from only 8 patients and about eight healthy donors, while naive and central memory subsets were obtained from all 30 or so donors. In the study, recently diagnosed type 1 diabetes patients and matched healthy donors were compared on the TCRB repertoires of their sorted circulating CD4+ T cell subsets. A total of some 100,000,000 sorted cells were examined across all samples, and a strong correlation was observed between cell number per subset and RNA yield. Points the paper makes about the study in general: Because cDNA was sequenced instead of genomic DNA, activated cells with high expression could be over-represented, although the groups did not differ in activation or CD3 levels. At VDJ recombination sites, patients with type 1 diabetes made fewer insertions and deleted more nucleotides, a pattern implying thymic rearrangement abnormalities. Type 1 diabetes patients showed a moderate but significant shortening of TCRB CDR3 length in all four CD4+ subsets. HLA sub-analyses involved small numbers of individuals, so any influence of HLA type on TCRB rearrangement remained unresolved. The naive, central memory and regulatory TCRB repertoires appeared to resemble one another more closely among patients than among healthy donors. PCR may preferentially amplify shorter templates, but because patient and control samples were amplified and corrected together, any resulting skew would affect both groups equally.

The entire amount of isolated RNA was reverse transcribed using the High Capacity cDNA Reverse Transcription Kit, so the sequenced TCRB transcripts were expressed ones. Deep immunoSEQ sequencing was applied to naive, central memory and regulatory T cell samples, giving an average of roughly 3.5 million total reads per sample. Sorted cells were lysed in RLT buffer and RNA was extracted with DNase-treated RNeasy Micro or Mini kits, depending on cell number. Each cell subset was processed separately to prevent cross-contamination, with patient and healthy donor samples processed together. The immunoSEQ multiplex PCR was used to amplify TCRB sequences from cDNA, yielding 87-bp fragments that span the CDR3 region. Sequencing of the amplicons was done on the Illumina HiSeq platform. The study's own analysis went as follows. PCR bias was corrected computationally using synthetic template baselines, and reads within Hamming distance 2 were collapsed, with unmergeable singletons discarded. Reads were aligned against IMGT to assign V, D and J genes, CDR3 length and insertions or deletions at six rearrangement sites. Within each subset, clonotype counts were normalized to the number of sorted cells before true diversity and Gini coefficients were calculated with the tcR R package. The overlap coefficient, calculated on TCRB nucleotide sequences, was used to quantify repertoire sharing. This immuneACCESS table, as held by TCRdb, lists in-frame sequences with V and J called but not all clones. Of the missing ones, under half trace to an unresolved V gene in checked studies; the others have no known cause. From that table come the V and J calls and clone size; the DNA was used to work out D and trimming. In this sample the table shows some 300,000 clones, under 8.5% of which occur a single time. The ten largest clonotypes hold more than 0.8% of the sample.

From each donor, a single peripheral blood sample of around 0.12 L on average was drawn into heparinised tubes. A BD FACSAria II and a panel including CD45RO, CCR7, CD25, CD127, CD95 and CD27 were used to sort naive, central memory, regulatory and stem cell-like memory CD4+ T cells. A purity above 95% was achieved for all sorted populations. Right away, PBMCs were isolated by Lymphoprep density gradient centrifugation and were stained directly, with no culture step. To minimize batch effects, samples were stained and sorted in pairs, one healthy donor with one patient per experiment. Worth noting for this clone: Its target antigen remains unknown. No much larger clone is present one base from it, and per-base qualities are unavailable.

The cysteine opens and the phenylalanine closes a CDR3 of 17 amino acids. Just the 51-base CDR3 DNA is kept, in frame starting at base 1. According to the germline V gene, CDR1 reads SGHTA and CDR2 reads FQGNSA. V is cut back by 5 bases and J by 6 bases, with 12 bases in the junction unmatched. The chain is made from TRBV7-2 and TRBJ2-1; 11 bases in between match TRBD2. This clonotype originated in a woman in her late teens or twenties in good health. Sequencing was performed on central memory CD4+ T cells from blood. CDR3 reads: CASSMYSGGAGSNEQFF. The DNA sequence is given as TGTGCCAGCAGCATGTATAGCGGGGGGGCCGGCAGCAATGAGCAGTTCTTC.